Sequencing of this TCR beta chain was carried out in a study of OX40 agonist ivuxolimab in advanced cancers. On this clone itself: Its antigen is not identified.

TCRdb keeps only in-frame clones here, not all; method: immunoSEQ multiplex PCR. The data hold tens of thousands of clones, with almost 90% observed a single time. Study observations and caveats: Certain nonresponding patients likewise had low normalized T-cell clonal expansion. At doses 0.1 to 3.0 mg/kg, CD4+ and CD8+ clones expanded.

CDR3 length equals 16 residues. Trimming stripped 3 bases from V and 1 base from J, with 14 bases between. CDR1 SGDLS and CDR2 YYNGEE come from the germline V gene. The chain uses TRBV9 and TRBJ1-3; a weak D match, TRBD1 (5 bases). Sequenced here: CD4+ or CD8+ T cells sorted from blood, sampled in a trial of the OX40 agonist ivuxolimab. The receptor was isolated from an adult with an advanced solid tumor such as melanoma, head and neck, liver or kidney cancer. CDR3 residues: CASSANPRVSGNTIYF. The CDR3 region has the DNA TGTGCCAGCAGCGCCAACCCCAGGGTTTCTGGAAACACCATATATTTT.